This T cell receptor beta chain is drawn from a study of blood T cell repertoires in COVID-19. The germline gives CDR1 SGHAT, CDR2 FQNNGV. V dropped 0 bases and J dropped 7 bases, with 10 bases sitting between them. The CDR3 is 13 amino acids. This clone was seen repeatedly, ten times or more. TCRdb's table, derived via immunoSEQ multiplex PCR, lists solely in-frame clones and lacks some. The profile shows 150,000 to 200,000 clones, 85% of them singletons. V is TRBV11-2 and J is TRBJ2-7, with no clear D. This receptor was identified in a man aged 35 to 55 with acute or convalescent COVID-19. The sample consisted of peripheral blood. The CDR3 loop reads CASSLEVVREQYF. The CDR3, as DNA: TGTGCCAGCAGCTTAGAGGTGGTTCGGGAGCAGTACTTC.